This T cell receptor beta chain comes out of a study of T cell responses to AZD1222 COVID-19 vaccine. Overall study findings and caveats: Spike-specific TCR depth and breadth grew after two AZD1222 doses. Seropositive AZD1222 recipients at baseline numbered only 6 or 7.

Method: immunoSEQ multiplex PCR; TCRdb's copy keeps in-frame clones and lacks some. The sample consists of approximately 150,000 clones, about 92% of them appearing once. Trimming removed 1 base from V and 4 bases from J, with 5 bases in between. The CDR3 sequence is 13 residues long. The germline V gene has CDR1 MNHNS and CDR2 SASEGT. Comment on this clone: Its target is unknown.

The sample consisted of peripheral blood, taken on day 0 of AZD1222 vaccination. This sequence joins TRBV6-1 and TRBJ1-3; no reliable D call. The clonotype was recovered from an adult in good health. The CDR3 DNA reads as TGTGCCAGCAGTGAAGTTCGGGGAAACACCATATATTTT. Protein product: CASSEVRGNTIYF.